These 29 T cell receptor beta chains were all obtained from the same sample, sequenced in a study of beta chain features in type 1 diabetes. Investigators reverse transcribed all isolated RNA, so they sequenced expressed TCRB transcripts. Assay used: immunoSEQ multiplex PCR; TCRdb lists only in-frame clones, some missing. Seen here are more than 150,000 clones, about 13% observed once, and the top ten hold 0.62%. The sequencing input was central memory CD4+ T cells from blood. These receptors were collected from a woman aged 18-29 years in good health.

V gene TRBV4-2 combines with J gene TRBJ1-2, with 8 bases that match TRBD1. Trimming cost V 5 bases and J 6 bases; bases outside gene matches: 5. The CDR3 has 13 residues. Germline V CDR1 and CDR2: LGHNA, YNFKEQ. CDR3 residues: CASSFDRGNGYTF. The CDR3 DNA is TGTGCCAGCAGCTTTGACAGGGGTAATGGCTACACCTTC.

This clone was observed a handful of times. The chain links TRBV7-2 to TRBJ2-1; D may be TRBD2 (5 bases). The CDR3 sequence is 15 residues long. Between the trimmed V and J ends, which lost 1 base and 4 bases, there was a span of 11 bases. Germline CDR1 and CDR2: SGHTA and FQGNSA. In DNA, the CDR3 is TGTGCCAGCAGCTTAGGTCCGAGGGTTTACAATGAGCAGTTCTTC. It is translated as CASSLGPRVYNEQFF. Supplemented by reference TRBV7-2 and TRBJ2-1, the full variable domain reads GAGVSQSPSNKVTEKGKDVELRCDPISGHTALYWYRQSLGQGLEFLIYFQGNSAPDKSGLPSDRFSAERTGGSVSTLTIQRTQQEDSAVYLCASSLGPRVYNEQFFGPGTRLTVL.

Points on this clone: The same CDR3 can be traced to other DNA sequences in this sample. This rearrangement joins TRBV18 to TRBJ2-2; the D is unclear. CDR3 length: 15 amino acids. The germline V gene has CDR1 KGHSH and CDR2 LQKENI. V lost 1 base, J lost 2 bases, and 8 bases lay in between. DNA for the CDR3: TGTGCCAGCTCACCACGGAGTAGAAACACCGGGGAGCTGTTTTTT. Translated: CASSPRSRNTGELFF. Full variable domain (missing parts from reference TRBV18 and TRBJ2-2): NAGVMQNPRHLVRRRGQEARLRCSPMKGHSHVYWYRQLPEEGLKFMVYLQKENIIDESGMPKERFSAEFPKEGPSILRIQQVVRGDSAAYFCASSPRSRNTGELFFGEGSRLTVL.

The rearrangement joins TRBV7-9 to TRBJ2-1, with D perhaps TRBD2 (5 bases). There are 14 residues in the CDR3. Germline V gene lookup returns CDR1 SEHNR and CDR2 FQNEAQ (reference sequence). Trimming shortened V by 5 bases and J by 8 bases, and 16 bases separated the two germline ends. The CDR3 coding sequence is TGTGCCAGCAGCCGACCCAACACTAGGCATGAGCAGTTCTTC. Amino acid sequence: CASSRPNTRHEQFF.

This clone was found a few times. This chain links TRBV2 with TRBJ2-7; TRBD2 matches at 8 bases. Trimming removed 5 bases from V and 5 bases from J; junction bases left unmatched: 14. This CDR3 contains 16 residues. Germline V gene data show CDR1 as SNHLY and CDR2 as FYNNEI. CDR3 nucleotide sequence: TGTGCCAGCAGTCCTCTGCGGGGGGCGAAGTCCCACGAGCAGTACTTC. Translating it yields CASSPLRGAKSHEQYF.

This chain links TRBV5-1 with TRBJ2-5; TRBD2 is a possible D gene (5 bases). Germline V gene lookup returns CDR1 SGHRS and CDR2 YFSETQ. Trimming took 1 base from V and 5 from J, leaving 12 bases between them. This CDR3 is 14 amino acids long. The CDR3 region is CASSLSGISETQYF. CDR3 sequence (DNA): TGCGCCAGCAGCTTGTCGGGAATATCGGAGACCCAGTACTTC. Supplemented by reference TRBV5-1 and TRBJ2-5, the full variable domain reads KAGVTQTPRYLIKTRGQQVTLSCSPISGHRSVSWYQQTPGQGLQFLFEYFSETQRNKGNFPGRFSGRQFSNSRSEMNVSTLELGDSALYLCASSLSGISETQYFGPGTRLLVL.

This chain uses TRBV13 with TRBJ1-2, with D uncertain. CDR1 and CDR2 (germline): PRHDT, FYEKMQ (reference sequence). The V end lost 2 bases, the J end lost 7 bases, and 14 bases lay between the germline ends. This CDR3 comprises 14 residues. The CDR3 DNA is TGTGCCAGCAGCTTACCTGGGAGACCACGTGGCTACACCTTC. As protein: CASSLPGRPRGYTF.

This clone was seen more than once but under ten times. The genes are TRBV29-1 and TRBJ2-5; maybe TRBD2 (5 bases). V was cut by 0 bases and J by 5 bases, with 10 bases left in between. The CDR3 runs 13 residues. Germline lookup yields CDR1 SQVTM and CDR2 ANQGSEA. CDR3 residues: CSVEDQPGETQYF. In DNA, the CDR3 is TGCAGCGTTGAAGATCAGCCGGGGGAGACCCAGTACTTC. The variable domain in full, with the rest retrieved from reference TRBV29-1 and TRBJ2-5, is SAVISQKPSRDICQRGTSLTIQCQVDSQVTMMFWYRQQPGQSLTLIATANQGSEATYESGFVIDKFPISRPNLTFSTLTVSNMSPEDSSIYLCSVEDQPGETQYFGPGTRLLVL.

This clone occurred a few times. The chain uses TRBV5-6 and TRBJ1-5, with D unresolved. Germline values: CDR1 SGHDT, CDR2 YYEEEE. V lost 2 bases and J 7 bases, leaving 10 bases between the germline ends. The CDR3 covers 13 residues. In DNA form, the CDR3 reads TGTGCCAGCAGCTTCATTGGGAGGCAGCCCCAGCATTTT. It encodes CASSFIGRQPQHF.

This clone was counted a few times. CDR3 DNA sequence: TGTGCCTGGAGTGTTGGGGGCGCAAGGTACGAGCAGTACTTC. It encodes CAWSVGGARYEQYF. The gene calls are TRBV30 and TRBJ2-7; D is possibly TRBD1 (6 bases). The CDR3 length is 14 residues. From germline, CDR1 is GTSNPN and CDR2 SVGIG (reference sequence). With 0 bases removed from V and 4 bases from J, the gap between germline ends came to 13 bases.

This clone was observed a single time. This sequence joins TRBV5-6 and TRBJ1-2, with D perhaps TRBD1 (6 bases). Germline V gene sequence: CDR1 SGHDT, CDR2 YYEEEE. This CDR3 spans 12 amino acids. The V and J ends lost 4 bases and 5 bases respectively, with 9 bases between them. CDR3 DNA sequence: TGTGCCAGCAGCCCCGGACAGTATGGCTACACCTTC. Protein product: CASSPGQYGYTF.

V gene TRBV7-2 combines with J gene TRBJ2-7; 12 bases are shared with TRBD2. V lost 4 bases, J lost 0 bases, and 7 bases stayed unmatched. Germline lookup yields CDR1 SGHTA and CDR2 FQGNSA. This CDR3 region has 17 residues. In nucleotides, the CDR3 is TGTGCCAGCAGCTGGGGGACTAGCGGGCTGAGCTCCTACGAGCAGTACTTC. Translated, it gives CASSWGTSGLSSYEQYF.

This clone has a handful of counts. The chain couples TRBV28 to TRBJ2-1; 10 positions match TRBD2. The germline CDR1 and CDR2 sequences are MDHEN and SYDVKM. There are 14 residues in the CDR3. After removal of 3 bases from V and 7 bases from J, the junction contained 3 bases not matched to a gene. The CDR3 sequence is CASSLLAGANEQFF. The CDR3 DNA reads TGTGCCAGCAGTTTGCTAGCGGGAGCAAATGAGCAGTTCTTC.

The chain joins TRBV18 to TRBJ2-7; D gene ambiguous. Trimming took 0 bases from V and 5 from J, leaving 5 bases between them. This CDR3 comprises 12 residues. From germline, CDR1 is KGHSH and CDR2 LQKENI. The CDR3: CASSPPSDEQYF. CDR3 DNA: TGTGCCAGCTCACCACCGAGCGACGAGCAGTACTTC. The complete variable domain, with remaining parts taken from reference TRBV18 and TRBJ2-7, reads NAGVMQNPRHLVRRRGQEARLRCSPMKGHSHVYWYRQLPEEGLKFMVYLQKENIIDESGMPKERFSAEFPKEGPSILRIQQVVRGDSAAYFCASSPPSDEQYFGPGTRLTVT.

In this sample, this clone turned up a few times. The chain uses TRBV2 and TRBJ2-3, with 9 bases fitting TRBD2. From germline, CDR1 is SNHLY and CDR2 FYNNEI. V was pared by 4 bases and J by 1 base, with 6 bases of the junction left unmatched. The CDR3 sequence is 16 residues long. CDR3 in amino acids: CASSVLASGGTDTQYF. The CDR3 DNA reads TGTGCCAGCAGTGTGTTGGCTAGCGGGGGCACAGATACGCAGTATTTT.

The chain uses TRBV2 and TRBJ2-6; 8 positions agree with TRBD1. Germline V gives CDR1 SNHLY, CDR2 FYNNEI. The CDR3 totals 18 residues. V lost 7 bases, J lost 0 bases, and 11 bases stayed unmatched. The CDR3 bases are TGTGCCAGCAATAGAAGGGGACAGGTCCTCTCTGGGGCCAACGTCCTGACTTTC. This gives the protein CASNRRGQVLSGANVLTF.

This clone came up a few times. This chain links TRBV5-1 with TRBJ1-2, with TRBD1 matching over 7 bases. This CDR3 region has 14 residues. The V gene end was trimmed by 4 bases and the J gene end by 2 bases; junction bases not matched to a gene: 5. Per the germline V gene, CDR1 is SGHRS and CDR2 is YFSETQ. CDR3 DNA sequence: TGCGCCAGCAGCCCGGGGGACAGAAACTATGGCTACACCTTC. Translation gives CASSPGDRNYGYTF.

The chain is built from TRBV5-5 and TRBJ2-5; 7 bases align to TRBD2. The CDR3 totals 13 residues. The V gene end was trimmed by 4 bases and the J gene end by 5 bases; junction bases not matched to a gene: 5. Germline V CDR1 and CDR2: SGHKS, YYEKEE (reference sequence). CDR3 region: CASSPGLRETQYF. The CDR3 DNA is TGTGCCAGCAGCCCGGGACTAAGGGAGACCCAGTACTTC.

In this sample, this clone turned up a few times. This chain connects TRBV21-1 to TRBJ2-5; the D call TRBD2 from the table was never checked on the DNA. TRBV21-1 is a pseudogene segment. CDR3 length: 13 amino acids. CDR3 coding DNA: TGTGCCAGCAGCGCGGAGGACCTAGAGACCCAGTACTTC. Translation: CASSAEDLETQYF.

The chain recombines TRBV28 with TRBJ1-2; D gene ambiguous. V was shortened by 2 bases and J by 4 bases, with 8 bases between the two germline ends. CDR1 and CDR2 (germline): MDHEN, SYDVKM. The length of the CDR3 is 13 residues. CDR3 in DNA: TGTGCCAGCAGTTTAGCGGCTTCCTATGGCTACACCTTC. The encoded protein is CASSLAASYGYTF.

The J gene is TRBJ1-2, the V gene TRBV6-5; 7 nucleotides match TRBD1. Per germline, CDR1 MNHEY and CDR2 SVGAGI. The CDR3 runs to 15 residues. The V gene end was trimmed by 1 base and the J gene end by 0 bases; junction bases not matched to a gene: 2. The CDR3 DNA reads TGTGCCAGCAGTTACTTAGACAGGGCTAACTATGGCTACACCTTC. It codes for CASSYLDRANYGYTF.

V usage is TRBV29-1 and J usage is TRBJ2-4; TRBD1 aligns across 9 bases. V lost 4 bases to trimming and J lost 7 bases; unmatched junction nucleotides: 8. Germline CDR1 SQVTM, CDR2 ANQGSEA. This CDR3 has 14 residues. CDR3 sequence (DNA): TGCAGCGTTGGCCCGGGACAGGGTGAGAACATTCAGTACTTC. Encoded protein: CSVGPGQGENIQYF.

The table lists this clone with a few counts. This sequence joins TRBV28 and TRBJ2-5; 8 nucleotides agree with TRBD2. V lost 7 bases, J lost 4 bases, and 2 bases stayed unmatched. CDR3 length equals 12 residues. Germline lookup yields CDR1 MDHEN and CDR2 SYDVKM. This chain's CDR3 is CASTAGGETQYF. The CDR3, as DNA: TGTGCCAGCACGGCGGGAGGAGAGACCCAGTACTTC.

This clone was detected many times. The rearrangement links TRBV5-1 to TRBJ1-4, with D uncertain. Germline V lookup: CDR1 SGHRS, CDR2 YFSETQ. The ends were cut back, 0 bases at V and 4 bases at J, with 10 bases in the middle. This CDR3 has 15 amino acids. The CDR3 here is CASSLVNGGNEKLFF. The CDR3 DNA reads TGCGCCAGCAGCTTGGTCAACGGCGGTAATGAAAAACTGTTTTTT.

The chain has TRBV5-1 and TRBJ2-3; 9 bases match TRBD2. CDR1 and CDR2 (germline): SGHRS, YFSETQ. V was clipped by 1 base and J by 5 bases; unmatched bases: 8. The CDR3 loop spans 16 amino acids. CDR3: CASSLQLAGPGDTQYF. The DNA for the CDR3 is TGCGCCAGCAGCTTGCAGCTAGCGGGACCAGGAGATACGCAGTATTTT.

The DNA of the CDR3 is TGTGCCAGCTCACCATACGGTAGCGGGGTCAACAATGAGCAGTTCTTC. This codes for CASSPYGSGVNNEQFF. The genes are TRBV18 and TRBJ2-1; TRBD2 matches at 8 bases. Germline CDR1 reads KGHSH; CDR2 reads LQKENI. The CDR3 has 16 residues. Germline trimming cut 2 bases from V and 5 bases from J; bases unmatched to any gene: 8.

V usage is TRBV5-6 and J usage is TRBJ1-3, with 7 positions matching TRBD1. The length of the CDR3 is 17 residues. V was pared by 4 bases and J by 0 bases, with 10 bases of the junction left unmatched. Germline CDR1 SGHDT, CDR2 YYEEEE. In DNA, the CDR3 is TGTGCCAGCAGCCTTATTGGGACAGAACGCTCTGGAAACACCATATATTTT. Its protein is CASSLIGTERSGNTIYF.

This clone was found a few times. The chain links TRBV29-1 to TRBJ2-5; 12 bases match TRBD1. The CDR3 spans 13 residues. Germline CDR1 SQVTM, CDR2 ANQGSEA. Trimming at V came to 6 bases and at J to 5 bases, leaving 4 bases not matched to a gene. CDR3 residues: CSVGQGAVETQYF. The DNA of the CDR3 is TGCAGCGTGGGACAGGGGGCGGTGGAGACCCAGTACTTC.

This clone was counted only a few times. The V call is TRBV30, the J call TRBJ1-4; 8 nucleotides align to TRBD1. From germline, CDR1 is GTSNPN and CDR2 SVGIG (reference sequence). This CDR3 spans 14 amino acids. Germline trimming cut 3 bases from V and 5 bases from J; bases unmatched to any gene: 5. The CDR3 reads CAWSVDRANEKLFF. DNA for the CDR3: TGTGCCTGGAGCGTGGACAGGGCAAATGAAAAACTGTTTTTT.